The clone carrying this T cell receptor (beta chain) was counted ten times or more. Its antigen is not known. This specimen comes from a study of CD8 T cells in ankylosing spondylitis. Points from the study as a whole: Reactive arthritis synovial fluid and blood previously showed some of these motif variants.

V lost 6 bases and J lost 10; bases outside the gene matches: 9. CDR3 size: 13 residues. Germline assignment: CDR1 DFQATT and CDR2 SNEGSKA (reference sequence). TCRdb re-analysed the 5' RACE reads in MiXCR, keeping a single row per CDR3 protein. The sample contains about 130,000 distinct CDR3 sequences, over 7% of which appear only once. This rearrangement joins TRBV20-1 to TRBJ1-6; 7 bases agree with TRBD1. The sequence was collected from a male donor with ankylosing spondylitis or in good health (not recorded which). The material sequenced was blood, either unsorted or a sorted T cell fraction (not recorded which). This CDR3 is CSAKLGGRSPLHF. As DNA, the CDR3 is TGCAGTGCGAAACTAGGGGGCCGGTCACCCCTCCACTTT.